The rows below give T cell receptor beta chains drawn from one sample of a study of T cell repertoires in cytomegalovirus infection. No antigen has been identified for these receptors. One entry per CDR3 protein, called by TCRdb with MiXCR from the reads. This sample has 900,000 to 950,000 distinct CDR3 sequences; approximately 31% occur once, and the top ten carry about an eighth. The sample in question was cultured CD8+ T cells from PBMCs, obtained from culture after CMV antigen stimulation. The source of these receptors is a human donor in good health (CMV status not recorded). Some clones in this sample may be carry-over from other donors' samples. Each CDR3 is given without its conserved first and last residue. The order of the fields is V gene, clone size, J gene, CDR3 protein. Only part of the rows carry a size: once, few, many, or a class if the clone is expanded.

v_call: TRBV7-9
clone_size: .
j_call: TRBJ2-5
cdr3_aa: ASSSPVQETQY

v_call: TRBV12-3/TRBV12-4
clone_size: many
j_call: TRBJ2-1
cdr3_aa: ASAGGSNEQF

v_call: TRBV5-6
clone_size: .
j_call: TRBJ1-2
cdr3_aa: ASSSDRGRLYYGYT

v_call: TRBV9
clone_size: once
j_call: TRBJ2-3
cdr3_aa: ASSAAGQGDTQY

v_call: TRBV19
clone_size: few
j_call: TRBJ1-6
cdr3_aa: ASSIGQGLDSPLH

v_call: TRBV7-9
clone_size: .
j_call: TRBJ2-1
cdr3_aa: ASSSDQGGEQF

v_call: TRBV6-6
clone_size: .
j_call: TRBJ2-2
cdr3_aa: ASSYSTGRSGELF

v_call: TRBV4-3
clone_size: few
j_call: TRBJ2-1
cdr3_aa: ASSQEGQELAGYNNEQF

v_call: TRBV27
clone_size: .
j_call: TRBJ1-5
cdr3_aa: ASSSGQGTLSNQPQH

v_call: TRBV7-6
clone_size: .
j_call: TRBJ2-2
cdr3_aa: ASGGLYNTGELF

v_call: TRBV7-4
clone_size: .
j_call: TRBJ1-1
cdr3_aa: ASSPSDPRAF

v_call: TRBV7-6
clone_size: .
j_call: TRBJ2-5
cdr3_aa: ASSGRPSGTLGQETQY

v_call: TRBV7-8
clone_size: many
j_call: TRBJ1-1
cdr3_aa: ASSYGTYEAF

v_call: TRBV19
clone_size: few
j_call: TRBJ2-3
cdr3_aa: ASSIGQGTDTQY

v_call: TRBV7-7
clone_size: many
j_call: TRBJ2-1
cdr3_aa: AVGGSYNEQF

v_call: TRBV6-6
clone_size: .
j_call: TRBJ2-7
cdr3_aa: ASTTGTGLPYEQY

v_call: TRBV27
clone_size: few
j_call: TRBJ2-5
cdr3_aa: ASSRKGILAETQY

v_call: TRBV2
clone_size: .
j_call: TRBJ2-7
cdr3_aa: ASRGTSGGEVTYEQY

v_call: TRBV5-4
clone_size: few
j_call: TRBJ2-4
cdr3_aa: ASSSHPFDEKNIQY

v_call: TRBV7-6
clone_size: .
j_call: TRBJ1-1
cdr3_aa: ASSLNRWGNTEAF

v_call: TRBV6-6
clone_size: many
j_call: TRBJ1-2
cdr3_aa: ASRPSDLAGYT

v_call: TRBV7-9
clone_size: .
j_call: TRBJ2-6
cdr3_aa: VSSPLQPDRGSPGANVLT

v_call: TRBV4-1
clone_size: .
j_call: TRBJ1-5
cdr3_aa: ASSQEERGLNQPQH

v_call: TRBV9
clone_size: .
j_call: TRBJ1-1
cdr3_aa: ASSVAEGTGEGDTEAF

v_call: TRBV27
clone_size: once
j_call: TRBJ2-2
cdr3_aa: ASSLWGQGASGELF